This TCR beta chain is from a study of neurological immune-mediated disorders (dated by TCRdb to between 2018 and 2021). At the level of the whole study: Peripheral blood TCR-beta repertoires from HTLV-I-associated myelopathy (HAM/TSP) patients, multiple sclerosis patients and healthy controls were compared by UMI-based sequencing. The 90 to 110 TCR-beta libraries covered PBMC samples along with longitudinal samples, technical triplicates, and paired sorted CD4+ and CD8+ T-cell subsets. The cohort included about 70 subjects: roughly 15 with HAM/TSP, roughly 35 with multiple sclerosis, and around 20 healthy controls. Overall study results and their limits: No identical CDR3 amino acid sequences were found to be shared among expanded clones across subjects, suggesting that TCR-beta repertoires were private in all groups. TCR clonal expansion was greatest in HAM/TSP patients and smallest in MS patients, who ranked below even healthy controls.

Libraries from unsorted PBMCs were made from 2 million PBMCs kept in RNAlater at -80 degrees C until RNA extraction. Peripheral blood underwent Ficoll-Hypaque density gradient centrifugation to isolate PBMCs, which were then cryopreserved in liquid nitrogen. Relative to germline, V is 6 bases shorter and J is 0 bases shorter, with 10 bases between their ends. The CDR3 measures 14 amino acids from cysteine to phenylalanine. The CDR3 DNA has 42 bases and is translated from base 1. The germline V gene (reference sequence) sets CDR1 to LNHDA and CDR2 to SQIVND. This clonotype has ten or more counts. Its cognate antigen has yet to be identified. No qualities accompany the bases; no much larger clone lies one base away. cDNA synthesis used template-switch 5'RACE with a primer carrying a 10-nucleotide random unique molecular identifier tagging each TCR transcript. Each sequencing run produced over 160 million TCR-beta sequences covering 15-18 subjects. The RNeasy kit was used to extract total RNA. TCR-beta VDJ regions were amplified with primers for the TCR constant region and the 5'RACE anchor, using the KAPA Real-time Library Amplification kit. A first PCR added sample indexes and Illumina adaptors, after which a second PCR increased the library yield. The roughly 650 bp TCR product was size-selected on a 2% E-gel SizeSelection system after Ampure bead purification. Before pooling, library quality was checked on a Bioanalyzer, concentration was measured with Qubit, and libraries were quantified with the Kapa Library Quantification kit. An Illumina HiSeq 2500 was used to sequence the libraries paired-end at 2 x 150 bp. To increase sequence diversity, roughly 24-32% phiX was spiked into each library pool. As for how the authors treated the data: Quality-filtered reads were processed with the UMI-based MiGEC pipeline, and over 90% of raw TCR sequences were removed by the MiGEC pipeline during error correction. IMGT germline references were used for aligning VDJ genes, and each clonotype was defined as a unique CDR3 amino acid sequence together with its V-J genes. Clonal expansion, Shannon diversity and CDR3 relatedness were evaluated with VDJtools (CalcPairwiseDistances, ClusterSamples), while phylogenetic trees were built in CLCbio workbench. Using coefficient-of-variation modelling across technical triplicates, the study counted a clone as expanded if it had at least 8 unique UMIs. TCRdb reanalyzed the raw reads on its own, using fastp at Q25 for trimming and MiXCR for clone calling, and kept in-frame beta chains. Rows matching on CDR3 protein sequence are summarized as one entry with the most common DNA and genes. These V and J calls originate from TCRdb's pipeline instead of the authors' own analysis. The table for this sample lists fewer than 20,000 distinct CDR3 sequences; roughly 15% of them were counted only once. The ten largest clones capture roughly 15% of the sample.

The TCR originated in a man in his 60s with HTLV-1-associated myelopathy (HAM/TSP). Sequences were obtained from PBMCs. The V and J segments used are TRBV19 and TRBJ2-3; the D segment cannot be called with confidence. The CDR3 sequence is CASSNQESTDTQYF. Read as DNA, the sequence is TGTGCCAGTAGCAACCAGGAGAGCACAGATACGCAGTATTTT.